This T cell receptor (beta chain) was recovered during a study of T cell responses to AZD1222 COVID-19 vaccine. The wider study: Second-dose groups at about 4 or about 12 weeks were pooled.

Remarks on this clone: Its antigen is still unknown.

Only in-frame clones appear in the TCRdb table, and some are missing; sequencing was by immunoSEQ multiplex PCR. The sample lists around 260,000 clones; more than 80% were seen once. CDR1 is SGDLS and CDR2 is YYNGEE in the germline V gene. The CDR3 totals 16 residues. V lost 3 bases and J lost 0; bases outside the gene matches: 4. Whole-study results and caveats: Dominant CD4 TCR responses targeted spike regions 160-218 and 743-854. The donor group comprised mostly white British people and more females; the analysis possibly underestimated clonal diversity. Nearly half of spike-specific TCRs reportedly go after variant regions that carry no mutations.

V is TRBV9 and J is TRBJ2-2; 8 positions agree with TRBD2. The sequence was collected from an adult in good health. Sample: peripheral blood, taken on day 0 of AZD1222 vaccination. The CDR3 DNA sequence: TGTGCCAGCAGCGCCGGGGGGGCCCCGAACACCGGGGAGCTGTTTTTT. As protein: CASSAGGAPNTGELFF. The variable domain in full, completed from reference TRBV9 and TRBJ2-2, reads DSGVTQTPKHLITATGQRVTLRCSPRSGDLSVYWYQQSLDQGLQFLIQYYNGEERAKGNILERFSAQQFPDLHSELNLSSLELGDSALYFCASSAGGAPNTGELFFGEGSRLTVL.